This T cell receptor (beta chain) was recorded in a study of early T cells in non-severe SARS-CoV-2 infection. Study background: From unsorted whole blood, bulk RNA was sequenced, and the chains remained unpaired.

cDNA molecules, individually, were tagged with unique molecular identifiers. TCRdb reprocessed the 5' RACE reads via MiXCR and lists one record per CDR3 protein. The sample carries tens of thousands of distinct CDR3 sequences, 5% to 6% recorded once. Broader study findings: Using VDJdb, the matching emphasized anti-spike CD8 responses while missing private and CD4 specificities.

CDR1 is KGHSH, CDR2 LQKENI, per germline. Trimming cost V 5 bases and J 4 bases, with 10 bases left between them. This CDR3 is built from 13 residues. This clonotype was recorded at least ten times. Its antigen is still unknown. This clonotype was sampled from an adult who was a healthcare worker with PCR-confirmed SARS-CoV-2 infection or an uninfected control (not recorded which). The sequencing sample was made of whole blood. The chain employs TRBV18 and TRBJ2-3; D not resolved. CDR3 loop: CASSSDGSDTQYF. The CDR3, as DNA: TGTGCCAGCTCATCCGACGGATCAGATACGCAGTATTTT.